This paragraph reports one T cell receptor (beta chain). Its target is not known. A multiplex PCR was run with 60 Vbeta primers and 13 Jbeta primers. Profiled with immunoSEQ multiplex PCR; TCRdb holds only in-frame clones, not every one. The table lists 60,000 to 85,000 clones. The CDR3 extends over 16 amino acids. The trim removed 3 bases at V and 5 bases at J, leaving 7 bases unmatched. The germline gives CDR1 LNHDA, CDR2 SQIVND (reference sequence). The data belong to a study of cytomegalovirus exposure and HLA in healthy donors. Whole-study findings and limits: Cytomegalovirus association was assigned to around 150 TCR beta chains. More clonal expansion characterized HLA-associated TCR beta chains than equally common others in a later analysis.

This sequence was found in a man aged 45-60 years in good health and CMV-seropositive. The J gene is TRBJ2-5, the V gene TRBV19, with 12 bases lining up with TRBD1. Sequencing used PBMCs. The CDR3, as DNA: TGTGCCAGTAGTATGTGGGGACAGGGGGCCGGGGAGACCCAGTACTTC. Its translation is CASSMWGQGAGETQYF.